This is a list of T cell receptor beta chains from one sample in a study of blood T cell repertoires in COVID-19. Profiling relied on immunoSEQ multiplex PCR, and the TCRdb table lists in-frame clones only, not all of them. The sample has under 300,000 clones, 88% seen once; the top ten hold about 1%. The sequencing input was PBMCs or T cells enriched from blood (not recorded which). All receptors derive from a woman in her twenties or thirties who had recovered from COVID-19. Each CDR3 is given with its conserved first and last residue. Each record gives: clone size, V gene, CDR3 length, J gene, D gene, CDR3 DNA, CDR3 protein. A D gene is named only where the DNA matches it firmly. Rows give clone size only sometimes, using once, few, many, or a class for an expanded clone.

>-|TRBV27|18|TRBJ2-3|TRBD2
TGTGCCAGCAGTTTAGGTAGTCGGGGACTAGCATTGGTAAATACGCAGTATTTT
CASSLGSRGLALVNTQYF
>once|TRBV30|13|TRBJ2-7|-
TGTGCCCTAATAAAGACGACAATCTACGAGCAGTACTTC
CALIKTTIYEQYF
>-|TRBV28|16|TRBJ2-2|TRBD2
TGTGCCAGCAGGGGTACTAGCGGGCCGAACACCGGGGAGCTGTTTTTT
CASRGTSGPNTGELFF
>-|TRBV30|15|TRBJ2-3|TRBD1
TGTGCCTGGGGGACAGGTCTCCTTGACACAGATACGCAGTATTTT
CAWGTGLLDTDTQYF
>-|TRBV4-3|15|TRBJ2-5|TRBD2
TGCGCCAGCAGCCCGTTCTGGGGGGGGTCTGAGACCCAGTACTTC
CASSPFWGGSETQYF
>-|TRBV19|14|TRBJ2-2|-
TGTGCCAGTAGTATAGGGGGGCCCACCGGGGAGCTGTTTTTT
CASSIGGPTGELFF
>few|TRBV4-1|16|TRBJ1-2|TRBD1
TGCGCCAGCAGCCGTACCGGGGGACAGGGTAACTATGGCTACACCTTC
CASSRTGGQGNYGYTF
>once|TRBV27|17|TRBJ2-2|TRBD1
TGTGCCAGCAGTTTATGGTATGGGACAGGGCGACCCGGGGAGCTGTTTTTT
CASSLWYGTGRPGELFF
>-|TRBV13|13|TRBJ2-7|-
TGTGCCAGCAGCTTAGGGGGCTTGCGAGAGCAGTACTTC
CASSLGGLREQYF
>-|TRBV4-3|16|TRBJ1-1|TRBD1
TGCGCCAGCAGCCAAGATGGGACAGGGGAATCCACTGAAGCTTTCTTT
CASSQDGTGESTEAFF
>-|TRBV7-6|13|TRBJ1-1|-
TGTGCCAGCAGCTTAGCGCCAGGCGCTGAAGCTTTCTTT
CASSLAPGAEAFF
>-|TRBV28|15|TRBJ1-2|TRBD1
TGTGCCAGCATTGTCCACAGGGGGCAGGGCTATGGCTACACCTTC
CASIVHRGQGYGYTF
>few|TRBV18|15|TRBJ2-5|-
TGTGCCAGCTCACCAATCCGGGGGACCCAAGAGACCCAGTACTTC
CASSPIRGTQETQYF
>-|TRBV6-5|15|TRBJ2-7|TRBD2
TGTGCCAGCAGTTCAGATTCTAGCGGATCCTACGAGCAGTACTTC
CASSSDSSGSYEQYF
>-|TRBV7-9|16|TRBJ1-2|-
TGTGCCAGCAGCCGGACCGAATACAGGGCGGACTATGGCTACACCTTC
CASSRTEYRADYGYTF
>-|TRBV30|13|TRBJ2-7|-
TGTGCCTGGACAGTGGGGCACCCCTACGAGCAGTACTTC
CAWTVGHPYEQYF
>-|TRBV2|12|TRBJ1-1|-
TGTGCCAGCAGTGGGACTTCTGCTGAAGCTTTCTTT
CASSGTSAEAFF
>-|TRBV19|15|TRBJ1-5|TRBD1
TGTGCCAGTAGTATAGGGGGGACAGGGAATCAGCCCCAGCATTTT
CASSIGGTGNQPQHF
>-|TRBV6-1|15|TRBJ1-4|-
TGTGCCAGCAGTGAGATCCCCTACGGGAATGAAAAACTGTTTTTT
CASSEIPYGNEKLFF
>-|TRBV7-9|12|TRBJ1-1|-
TGTGCCAGCAGTCCGCAGGCTGTTGAAGCTTTCTTT
CASSPQAVEAFF
>-|TRBV10-1|17|TRBJ2-5|TRBD1
TGCGCCAGCAACAATATGTACGGGACAGGGGCGCAAGAGACCCAGTACTTC
CASNNMYGTGAQETQYF
>-|TRBV5-4|15|TRBJ1-2|TRBD1
TGTGCCAGCAGCCCAGGGGGACTGGATGACTATGGCTACACCTTC
CASSPGGLDDYGYTF
>-|TRBV10-3|13|TRBJ1-1|-
TGTGCCATCAGTGAGTCCGGGGGCACTGAAGCTTTCTTT
CAISESGGTEAFF
>many|TRBV6-5|15|TRBJ2-2|-
TGTGCCAGCAGTTACCCGCGGGGTAGCGCCGGGGAGCTGTTTTTT
CASSYPRGSAGELFF
>-|TRBV4-3|17|TRBJ1-1|-
TGCGCCAGCAGCCAAGATCCAGGGTACGGAGAGAACACTGAAGCTTTCTTT
CASSQDPGYGENTEAFF
>once|TRBV10-3|12|TRBJ2-3|-
TGTGCCACCGGGATTAGCACAGATACGCAGTATTTT
CATGISTDTQYF
>-|TRBV5-1|17|TRBJ1-3|TRBD1
TGCGCCAGCAGCTCCGTGACCGGGACAGGGGAAGGAAACACCATATATTTT
CASSSVTGTGEGNTIYF
>few|TRBV7-2|13|TRBJ2-7|-
TGTGCCAGCAGCTTAGGGCCCTCCGCCGAGCAGTACTTC
CASSLGPSAEQYF
>-|TRBV3-1/TRBV3-2|15|TRBJ1-3|TRBD1
TGTGCCAGCAGCGACAGGGCCGTCTCTGGAAACACCATATATTTT
CASSDRAVSGNTIYF
>-|TRBV5-1|14|TRBJ2-7|-
TGCGCCAGCAGCTTAGGCCAGGTCTCCTACGAGCAGTACTTC
CASSLGQVSYEQYF
>-|TRBV19|14|TRBJ1-4|-
TGTAACACCGGGACGGGAGCAACTAATGAAAAACTGTTTTTT
CNTGTGATNEKLFF
>-|TRBV18|13|TRBJ1-2|-
TGTGCCAGCTCACGCGACAGCTCAGATGGCTACACCTTC
CASSRDSSDGYTF
>-|TRBV6-1|18|TRBJ1-6|TRBD1
TGTGCCAGCAGTGGCCACAGGGGGCATAGCTCCTATAATTCACCCCTCCACTTT
CASSGHRGHSSYNSPLHF
>-|TRBV5-1|16|TRBJ1-4|-
TGCGCCAGCAGCTTGGCCAGTAACAGGGTAAATGAAAAACTGTTTTTT
CASSLASNRVNEKLFF
>few|TRBV5-6|13|TRBJ1-2|-
TGTGCCAGCAGCTTGGTTAGGGGGAATGGCTACACCTTC
CASSLVRGNGYTF
>-|TRBV11-1|13|TRBJ1-1|-
TGTGCCAGCAGCTTCACAGAGAACACTGAAGCTTTCTTT
CASSFTENTEAFF
>-|TRBV11-2|12|TRBJ2-1|-
TGTGCCAGCAGCCTTACTAGAGATGAGCAGTTCTTC
CASSLTRDEQFF
>-|TRBV2|15|TRBJ2-1|TRBD2
TGTGCCAGCAGTTCCGACAAACTAGCGGGAGCTGAGCAGTTCTTC
CASSSDKLAGAEQFF
>-|TRBV27|14|TRBJ2-1|TRBD2
TGTGCCAGCGCGGGCGGGAGCTCCTACAATGAGCAGTTCTTC
CASAGGSSYNEQFF
>-|TRBV28|16|TRBJ2-7|TRBD1
TGTGCCAGCAGTTTCCTTCCGGGACAGCCCGCCTACGAGCAGTACTTC
CASSFLPGQPAYEQYF
>-|TRBV7-6|18|TRBJ1-1|-
TGTGCCAGCAGCTCCCCCGGAGGCGGGTCCGGCGTGAACACTGAAGCTTTCTTT
CASSSPGGGSGVNTEAFF
>-|TRBV5-4|16|TRBJ1-3|-
TGTGCCAGCAGCTTGGGATCACGGGGCTCTGGAAACACCATATATTTT
CASSLGSRGSGNTIYF
>-|TRBV29-1|11|TRBJ1-2|-
TGCAGCGTTTCTATTAACTATGGCTACACCTTC
CSVSINYGYTF
>-|TRBV2|16|TRBJ1-2|TRBD1
TGTGCCAGCAGTCGACAGGGAAAGCGTCCTAACTATGGCTACACCTTC
CASSRQGKRPNYGYTF
>-|TRBV24-1|17|TRBJ2-1|TRBD2
TGTGCCACAGGGGGGACTAGCGGGACTAAAGCGAACAATGAGCAGTTCTTC
CATGGTSGTKANNEQFF
>-|TRBV2|15|TRBJ2-5|-
TGTGCCAGCAGTGATGGTCACAGTCCCCCAGAGACCCAGTACTTC
CASSDGHSPPETQYF
>-|TRBV29-1|13|TRBJ2-2|-
TGCAGCGTGAGACTTACGAACACCGGGGAGCTGTTTTTT
CSVRLTNTGELFF